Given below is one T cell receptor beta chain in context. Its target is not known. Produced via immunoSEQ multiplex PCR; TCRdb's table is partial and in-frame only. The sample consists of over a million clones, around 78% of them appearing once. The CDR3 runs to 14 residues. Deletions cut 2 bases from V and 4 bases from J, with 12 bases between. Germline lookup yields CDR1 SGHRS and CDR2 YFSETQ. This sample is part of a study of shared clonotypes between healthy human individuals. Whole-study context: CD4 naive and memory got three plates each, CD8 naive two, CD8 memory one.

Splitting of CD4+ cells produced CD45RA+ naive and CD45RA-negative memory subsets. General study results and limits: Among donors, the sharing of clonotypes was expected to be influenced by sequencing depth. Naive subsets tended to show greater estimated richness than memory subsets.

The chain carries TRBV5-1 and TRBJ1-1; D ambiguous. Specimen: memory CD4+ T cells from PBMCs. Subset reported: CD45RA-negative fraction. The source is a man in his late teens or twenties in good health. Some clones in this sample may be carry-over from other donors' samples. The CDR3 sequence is CASSFTPLTTEAFF. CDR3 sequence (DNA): TGCGCCAGCAGCTTTACTCCTCTGACCACTGAAGCTTTCTTT.